This TCR beta chain is drawn from a study of control samples from healthy donors and cancer patients. Profiled with immunoSEQ multiplex PCR; TCRdb holds only in-frame clones, not every one. The sample records tens of thousands of clones, 75% to 95% being singletons. The V gene lost 5 bases and the J gene lost 2 bases, with 21 bases spanning the gap. The CDR3 is made up of 17 amino acids. Germline loops: CDR1 LNHDA, CDR2 SQIVND (reference sequence). This receptor was obtained from a woman aged 35 to 49 with head and neck cancer. The J gene is TRBJ1-2, the V gene TRBV19; possibly TRBD1 for D (5 bases). Sequencing input: PBMCs. CDR3 region: CASSPQGPTVGNYGYTF. The CDR3 region has the DNA TGTGCCAGTAGTCCCCAGGGCCCGACAGTAGGAAACTATGGCTACACCTTC.